The 10 T cell receptor beta chains in this list originate from one sample, sequenced in a study of memory CD4+ T cells and cytomegalovirus serostatus. Clones were sequenced by immunoSEQ multiplex PCR, and TCRdb holds only the in-frame ones, with some missing. The sample records around 88,000 clones, 75% to 90% being singletons. The sort gate was single viable CD3+CD4+CD8-CD45RO+ cells for memory CD4+ T cells. The sample consisted of memory CD4+ T cells from blood. Receptors originate from an adult in good health and CMV-seropositive.

The chain has TRBV10-3 and TRBJ1-5; D gene uncertain. In germline, CDR1 is ENHRY, CDR2 SYGVKD. V lost 2 bases, J lost 3 bases, and 5 bases lay in between. CDR3 length: 13 residues. The DNA of the CDR3 is TGTGCCATCAGTGAGAACAACAATCAGCCCCAGCATTTT. This encodes CAISENNNQPQHF.

The chain has TRBV10-3 and TRBJ1-1; TRBD1 aligns across 11 bases. This CDR3 contains 14 residues. The germline CDR1 and CDR2 sequences are ENHRY and SYGVKD. The junction had 4 bases not matched to a gene; V was cut back by 6 bases and J by 4 bases. The CDR3 loop reads CAIRGQGGVTEAFF. Here the CDR3 DNA reads TGTGCCATCAGGGGACAGGGGGGGGTCACTGAAGCTTTCTTT.

The chain uses TRBV15 and TRBJ2-5; D gene unclear. The CDR3 consists of 11 residues. Germline CDR1 LNHNV, CDR2 YYDKDF (reference sequence). V was shortened by 1 base and J by 5 bases, with 2 bases between the two germline ends. CDR3 in amino acids: CATSRGETQYF. In DNA, the CDR3 is TGTGCCACCAGCAGAGGGGAGACCCAGTACTTC.

This sequence joins TRBV19 and TRBJ2-3; no definite D call. CDR1 LNHDA and CDR2 SQIVND come from the germline V gene (reference sequence). The V end was cut by 6 bases, the J end by 0 bases, with 16 bases between. The CDR3 has 16 residues. In DNA form, the CDR3 reads TGTGCCAGTAGCTCGCGAGACGGAGCTAGCACAGATACGCAGTATTTT. Amino acid sequence: CASSSRDGASTDTQYF.

This rearrangement joins TRBV9 to TRBJ2-7, with 8 bases fitting TRBD1. From germline, CDR1 is SGDLS and CDR2 YYNGEE. The CDR3 is made up of 13 amino acids. Unmatched junction bases numbered 14, after V lost 6 bases and J lost 12 bases. This chain's CDR3 is CASNLQGGRPLYF. CDR3 nucleotide sequence: TGTGCCAGCAACCTACAGGGGGGTCGGCCTTTGTACTTC.

This chain uses TRBV5-6 with TRBJ2-7; D gene ambiguous. The length of the CDR3 is 13 residues. Deletions cut 0 bases from V and 4 bases from J, with 8 bases between. Germline V gene sequence: CDR1 SGHDT, CDR2 YYEEEE. CDR3 protein: CASSLGAGYEQYF. CDR3 bases: TGTGCCAGCAGCTTGGGAGCCGGTTACGAGCAGTACTTC.

This rearrangement joins TRBV6-5 to TRBJ2-7; 7 positions match TRBD1. V was clipped by 6 bases and J by 6 bases; unmatched bases: 8. The CDR3 is 13 residues long. The V gene's germline CDR1 is MNHEY and CDR2 SVGAGI. The CDR3 DNA follows: TGTGCCAGCAGCCCTACCGGGACAGCCGAGCAGTACTTC. This encodes CASSPTGTAEQYF.

This rearrangement joins TRBV19 to TRBJ1-5; perhaps TRBD1 as D (6 bases). The CDR3 is made up of 14 amino acids. Germline lookup yields CDR1 LNHDA and CDR2 SQIVND (reference sequence). The V gene lost 5 bases and the J gene lost 0 bases, with 8 bases spanning the gap. Written as DNA, the CDR3 is TGTGCCAGTAGTGACAGGAGTAGCAATCAGCCCCAGCATTTT. It specifies CASSDRSSNQPQHF.

The CDR3 loop is CASSLAVSGELFF. The CDR3 bases are TGCGCCAGCAGCTTGGCGGTGTCCGGGGAGCTGTTTTTT. The chain joins TRBV5-1 to TRBJ2-2; D ambiguous. CDR3 size: 13 residues. V was trimmed by 0 bases and J by 6 bases, leaving 6 bases between them. CDR1 and CDR2 (germline): SGHRS, YFSETQ.

DNA for the CDR3: TGTGCCAGCAGCCTGGAAGAGGAGCAGTTCTTC. Amino acids: CASSLEEEQFF. The J gene is TRBJ2-1, the V gene TRBV28; D is ambiguous. Germline CDR1 is MDHEN and CDR2 is SYDVKM. This CDR3 comprises 11 residues. V lost 6 bases to trimming and J lost 10 bases, with 10 bases between them.